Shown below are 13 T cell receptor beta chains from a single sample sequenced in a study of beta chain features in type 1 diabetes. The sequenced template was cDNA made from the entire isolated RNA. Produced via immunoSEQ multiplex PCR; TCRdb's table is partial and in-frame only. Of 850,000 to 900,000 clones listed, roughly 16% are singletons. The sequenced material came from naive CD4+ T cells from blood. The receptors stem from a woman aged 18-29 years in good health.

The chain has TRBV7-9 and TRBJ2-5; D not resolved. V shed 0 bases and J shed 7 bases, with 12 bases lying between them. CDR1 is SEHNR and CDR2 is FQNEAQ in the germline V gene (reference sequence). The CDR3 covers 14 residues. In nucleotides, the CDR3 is TGTGCCAGCAGCTTAGCGGTTAGGGCATCGACCCAGTACTTC. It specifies CASSLAVRASTQYF.

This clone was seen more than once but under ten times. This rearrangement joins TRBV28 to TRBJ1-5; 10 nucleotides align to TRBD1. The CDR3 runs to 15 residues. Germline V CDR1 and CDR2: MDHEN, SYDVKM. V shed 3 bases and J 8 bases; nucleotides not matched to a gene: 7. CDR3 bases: TGTGCCAGCAGTTTGGAAGGACAGGGGGTAAAGCCCCAGCATTTT. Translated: CASSLEGQGVKPQHF.

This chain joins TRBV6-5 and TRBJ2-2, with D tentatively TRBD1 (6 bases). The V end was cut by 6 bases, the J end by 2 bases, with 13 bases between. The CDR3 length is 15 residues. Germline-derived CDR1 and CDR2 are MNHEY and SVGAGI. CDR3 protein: CASRTGTYNTGELFF. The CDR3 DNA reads TGTGCCAGCAGAACCGGGACATACAACACCGGGGAGCTGTTTTTT.

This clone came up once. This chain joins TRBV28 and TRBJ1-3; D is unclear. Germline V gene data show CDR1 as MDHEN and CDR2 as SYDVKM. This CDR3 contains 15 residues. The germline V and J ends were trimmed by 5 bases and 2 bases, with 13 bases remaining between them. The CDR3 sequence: CASSPLKGTGNTIYF. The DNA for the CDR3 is TGTGCCAGCAGTCCCCTGAAAGGGACTGGAAACACCATATATTTT.

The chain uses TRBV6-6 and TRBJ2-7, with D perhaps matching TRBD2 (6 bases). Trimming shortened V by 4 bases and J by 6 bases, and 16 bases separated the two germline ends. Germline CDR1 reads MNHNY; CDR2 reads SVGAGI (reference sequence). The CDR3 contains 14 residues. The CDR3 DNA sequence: TGTGCCAGCAGTTCGACTAGAGGGGTTTCCGAGCAGTACTTC. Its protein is CASSSTRGVSEQYF.

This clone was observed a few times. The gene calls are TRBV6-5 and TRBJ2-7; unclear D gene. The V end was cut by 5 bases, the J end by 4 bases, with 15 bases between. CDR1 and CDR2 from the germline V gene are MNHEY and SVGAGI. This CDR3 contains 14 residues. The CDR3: CASSPTRGIYEQYF. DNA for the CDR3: TGTGCCAGCAGTCCCACGCGCGGAATATACGAGCAGTACTTC.

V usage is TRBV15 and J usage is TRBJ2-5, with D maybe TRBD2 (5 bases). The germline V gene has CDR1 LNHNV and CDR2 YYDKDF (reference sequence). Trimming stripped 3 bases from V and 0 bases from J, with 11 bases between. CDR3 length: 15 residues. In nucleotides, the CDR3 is TGTGCCACCAGCAGGCCGGGAACGTACCAAGAGACCCAGTACTTC. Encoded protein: CATSRPGTYQETQYF.

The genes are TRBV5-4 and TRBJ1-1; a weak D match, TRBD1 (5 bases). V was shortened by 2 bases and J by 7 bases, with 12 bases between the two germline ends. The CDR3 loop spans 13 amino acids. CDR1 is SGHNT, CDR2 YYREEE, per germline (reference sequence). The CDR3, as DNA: TGTGCCAGCAGCTTAGCCCAGGGATTTGAAGCTTTCTTT. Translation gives CASSLAQGFEAFF.

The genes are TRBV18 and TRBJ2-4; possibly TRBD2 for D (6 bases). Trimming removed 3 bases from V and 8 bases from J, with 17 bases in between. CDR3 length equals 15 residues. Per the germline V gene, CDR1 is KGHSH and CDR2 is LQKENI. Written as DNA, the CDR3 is TGTGCCAGCTCACCCTCCGCGGGAAGCGCCCACATTCAGTACTTC. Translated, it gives CASSPSAGSAHIQYF.

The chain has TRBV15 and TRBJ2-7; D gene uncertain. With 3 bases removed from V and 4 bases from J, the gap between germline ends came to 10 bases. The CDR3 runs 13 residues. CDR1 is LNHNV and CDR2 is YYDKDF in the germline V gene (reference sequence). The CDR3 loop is CATSSHQGYEQYF. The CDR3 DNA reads TGTGCCACCAGCAGTCACCAAGGGTACGAGCAGTACTTC.

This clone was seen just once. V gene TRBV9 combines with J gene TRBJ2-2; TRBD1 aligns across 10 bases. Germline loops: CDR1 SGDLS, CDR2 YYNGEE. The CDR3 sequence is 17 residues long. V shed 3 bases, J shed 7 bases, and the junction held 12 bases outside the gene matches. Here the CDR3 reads CASSAQPTGGAFGELFF. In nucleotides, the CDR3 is TGTGCCAGCAGCGCCCAACCGACAGGGGGCGCGTTCGGGGAGCTGTTTTTT.

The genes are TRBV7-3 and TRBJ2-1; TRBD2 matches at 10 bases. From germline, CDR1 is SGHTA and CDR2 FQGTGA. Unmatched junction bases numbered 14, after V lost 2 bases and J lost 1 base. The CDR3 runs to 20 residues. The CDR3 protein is CASSLYGTSVPGRSYNEQFF. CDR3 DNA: TGTGCCAGCAGCTTATACGGGACTAGCGTTCCTGGGAGGTCCTACAATGAGCAGTTCTTC.

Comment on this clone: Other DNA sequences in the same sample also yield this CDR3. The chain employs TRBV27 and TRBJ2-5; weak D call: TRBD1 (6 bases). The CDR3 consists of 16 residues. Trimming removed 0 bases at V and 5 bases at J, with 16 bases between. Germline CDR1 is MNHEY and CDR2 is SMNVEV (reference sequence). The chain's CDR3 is CASSLSGTGSRETQYF. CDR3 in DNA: TGTGCCAGCAGTTTATCGGGAACAGGGTCCCGGGAGACCCAGTACTTC.